This TCR beta chain was identified during a study of OX40 agonist ivuxolimab in advanced cancers. With respect to the entire study: Ivuxolimab was a fully human IgG2 agonistic monoclonal antibody targeting the costimulatory receptor OX40 (CD134). Among the 50 to 55 dose-escalation patients, around 20 had hepatocellular carcinoma, roughly 15 melanoma, 9 renal cell carcinoma and 9 head and neck cancer. Intravenous ivuxolimab was administered to patients every 2 weeks at six dose levels: 0.01, 0.1, 0.3, 1.5, 3 and 10 mg/kg. Patients were allowed to have had prior anti-PD-1, anti-PD-L1 or anti-CTLA-4 therapy, and 40% to 45% of the dose-escalation patients had been treated with checkpoint inhibitors. Peripheral TCRbeta sequencing aimed to test whether ivuxolimab altered TCR sequence diversity and caused clonal T-cell expansion. The paper reports the monotherapy dose-escalation portion (N of about 47 patients) of the phase I ivuxolimab trial. Partial responses occurred in three dose-escalation patients, of whom one had hepatocellular carcinoma and two had cutaneous melanoma. In the dose-escalation cohort, 65% to 90% of patients were male, and the mean age was approximately 60 years, with a range of roughly 23 to 85. The paper's findings and limits, for the study overall: In partial responders in the 0.1-3.0 mg/kg groups, normalized peripheral clonal expansion was found to be among the lowest, especially among CD8+ T cells. Low levels of normalized T-cell clonal expansion were also seen in some patients who did not respond. The antigen specificity of the peripheral T cells that underwent clonal expansion was not determined. On average, CD8+ T cells showed more expanded clones than CD4+ T cells after ivuxolimab. At doses from 0.1 to 3.0 mg/kg, clonal expansion was seen in both CD4+ and CD8+ blood T cells between baseline and week 6.

The trial excluded patients who had a history of autoimmune disease or who were on systemic immunosuppression. In every dose cohort, peripheral blood was drawn for TCR sequencing at baseline, cycle 4 day 1, and cycle 7 day 1. The samples were drawn from a first-in-human, open-label, multicenter phase I dose-escalation trial of ivuxolimab. Adults with locally advanced or metastatic melanoma, renal cell carcinoma, hepatocellular carcinoma or head and neck squamous cell carcinoma were enrolled in the trial. Before TCR sequencing, CD4+ and CD8+ T cells were separately sorted from peripheral blood. Concerning this clone: Its target antigen remains unknown. Base qualities are missing; no much larger clone stands one base away.

Reading the germline V gene (reference sequence) gives CDR1 LNHDA and CDR2 SQIVND. V is reduced by 3 bases and J by 1 base, leaving a spacing of 13 bases between them. Taken from cysteine to phenylalanine, the CDR3 has 16 residues. The DNA shown is the 48-base CDR3, in frame from base 1. Genomic DNA was extracted from sorted cells for sequencing of the TCRbeta CDR3 region. The immunoSEQ Assay was used to sequence the TCRbeta CDR3 regions. What TCRdb holds here is the immuneACCESS table cut down to in-frame rearrangements. Part of the clones is not present; checked against another copy, under half of the missing clones reflect an unresolved V gene, and the others are unexplained. The sample table holds about 84,000 clones, of which around four fifths were seen once. Approximately 2.6% of the sample is taken by the ten largest.

The TCR sequence derives from an adult with an advanced solid tumor such as melanoma, head and neck, liver or kidney cancer. The specimen was CD4+ or CD8+ T cells sorted from blood, collected in a trial of the OX40 agonist ivuxolimab. The sequence links TRBV19 to TRBJ1-5, with no confident D gene call. The CDR3 here reads CASSMDALYSNQPQHF. At the DNA level, the sequence is TGTGCCAGTAGTATGGATGCCTTATACAGCAATCAGCCCCAGCATTTT.